The clone carrying this TCR beta chain was observed at least ten times. The record originates from a study of T-cell reconstitution after alpha-beta-depleted transplantation in children. Germline loops: CDR1 SGHTA, CDR2 FQGNSA. Deletions cut 3 bases from V and 5 bases from J, with 17 bases between. The CDR3 loop spans 15 amino acids. Preparation of the TCRbeta library was carried out with unique molecular identifiers. Via MiXCR, TCRdb re-called the PCR reads, giving one row per CDR3 protein. Among approximately 190,000 distinct CDR3 sequences listed, 5% to 6.5% were seen once. The input for sequencing was PBMCs, taken before TCRalphabeta/CD19-depleted stem cell transplant. The receptor comes from a girl under three years old with combined immunodeficiency, due to receive a stem cell transplant. The chain joins TRBV7-2 to TRBJ2-7; D possibly corresponds to TRBD2 (6 bases). The CDR3 DNA sequence: TGTGCCAGCAGCTTTCTAAGCGGGCCATTCAACGAGCAGTACTTC. Its translation: CASSFLSGPFNEQYF.